This TCR beta chain is drawn from a study of T cell changes during pregnancy in multiple sclerosis (dated by TCRdb to between 2017 and 2020). As for the study more broadly: The study looked at changes in the T cell repertoire across pregnancy in women with multiple sclerosis.

About this clone: The antigen it binds to is not known. Base qualities are not provided; no much larger clone lies one nucleotide away.

The library was built by means of the immunoSEQ multiplex PCR assay. Imported from immuneACCESS, the table was reduced by TCRdb to in-frame sequences with V and J called. These copies leave out some clones; in studies compared against another copy, an unresolved V gene accounts for under half, and the cause of the remainder is not known. The sample yields about 51,000 clones; 90% to 95% were counted once. The leading ten clones occupy around 0.6% of the sample. Taken from cysteine to phenylalanine, the CDR3 has 13 residues. Only the CDR3 DNA stays, 39 bases, in frame from base 1. The junction carries 11 bases between V and J, which are trimmed by 5 bases and 9 bases respectively. CDR1 and CDR2 are read off the germline V gene as SGHTA and FQGTGA.

The sample in question was CD4+ T cells from peripheral blood mononuclear cells, obtained in the second trimester of pregnancy. The chain is assembled from TRBV7-3 and TRBJ1-6; TRBD1 is a weak D gene call, 6 bases matching. The clonotype comes from a female donor with multiple sclerosis, enrolled in a pregnancy study. The CDR3 is CASSGGGGSPLHF. In nucleotide form, the sequence is TGTGCCAGCAGCGGGGGCGGAGGTTCACCCCTCCACTTT.